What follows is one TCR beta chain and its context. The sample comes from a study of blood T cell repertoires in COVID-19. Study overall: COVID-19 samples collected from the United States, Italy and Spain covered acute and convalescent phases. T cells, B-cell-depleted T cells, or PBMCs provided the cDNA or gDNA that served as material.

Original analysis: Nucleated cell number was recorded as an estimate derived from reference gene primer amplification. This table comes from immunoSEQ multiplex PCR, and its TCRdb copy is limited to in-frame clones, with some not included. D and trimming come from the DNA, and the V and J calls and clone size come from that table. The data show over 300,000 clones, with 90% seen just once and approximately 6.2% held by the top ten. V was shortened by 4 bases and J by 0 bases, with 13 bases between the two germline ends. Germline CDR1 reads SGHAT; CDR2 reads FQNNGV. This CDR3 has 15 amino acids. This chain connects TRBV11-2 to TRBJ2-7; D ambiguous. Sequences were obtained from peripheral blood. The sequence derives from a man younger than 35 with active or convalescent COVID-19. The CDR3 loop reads CASSSSTVPSYEQYF. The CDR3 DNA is TGTGCCAGCAGCTCCTCCACGGTCCCCTCCTACGAGCAGTACTTC.